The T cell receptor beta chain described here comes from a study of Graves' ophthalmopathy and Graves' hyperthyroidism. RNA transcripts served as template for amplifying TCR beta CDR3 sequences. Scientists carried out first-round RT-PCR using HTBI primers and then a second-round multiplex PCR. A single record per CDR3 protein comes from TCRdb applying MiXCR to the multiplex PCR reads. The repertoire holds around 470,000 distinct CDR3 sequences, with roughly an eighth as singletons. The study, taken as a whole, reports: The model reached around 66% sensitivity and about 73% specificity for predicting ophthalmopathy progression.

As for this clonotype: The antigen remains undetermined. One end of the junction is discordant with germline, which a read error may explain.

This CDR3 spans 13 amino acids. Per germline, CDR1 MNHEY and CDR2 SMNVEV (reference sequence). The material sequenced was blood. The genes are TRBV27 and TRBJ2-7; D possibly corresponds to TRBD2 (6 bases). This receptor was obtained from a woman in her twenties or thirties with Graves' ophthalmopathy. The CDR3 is CVSSLTGSYEQYF. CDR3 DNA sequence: TGTGTCAGCAGCCTTACCGGGAGCTACGAGCAGTACTTC.